Presented here are 25 T cell receptor beta chains from one specimen sequenced in a study of control samples from healthy donors and cancer patients. Profiling relied on immunoSEQ multiplex PCR, and the TCRdb table lists in-frame clones only, not all of them. The sample yields roughly 86,000 clones, about nine tenths seen once. The sample was blood. All receptors derive from a man aged 30 to 39 in good health.

The chain carries TRBV7-9 and TRBJ1-3; D not resolved. The CDR3 contains 14 residues. CDR1 is SEHNR and CDR2 is FQNEAQ in the germline V gene (reference sequence). Trimming shortened V by 4 bases and J by 0 bases, and 7 bases separated the two germline ends. Written as DNA, the CDR3 is TGTGCCAGCAGCTCCCAAAGCTCTGGAAACACCATATATTTT. Translation gives CASSSQSSGNTIYF.

As to this clone: At one of its ends the junction is not consistent with the germline gene, which may arise from a read error. CDR3 DNA sequence: TGTGTCAGTAGCCCCACACTAGCGGGAGCCCACAATGAGCAGTTCTTC. Its translation: CVSSPTLAGAHNEQFF. J is TRBJ2-1 and V is TRBV19; 11 nucleotides align to TRBD2. CDR3 length: 16 amino acids. Germline CDR1 is LNHDA and CDR2 is SQIVND (reference sequence).

The chain carries TRBV12-3 or TRBV12-4 and TRBJ1-5; TRBD1 is a possible D gene (6 bases). V was trimmed by 5 bases and J by 7 bases, leaving 12 bases between them. This CDR3 is built from 13 residues. CDR3 amino acids: CASSAGARQPQHF. The CDR3 coding sequence is TGTGCCAGCAGTGCGGGGGCCCGGCAGCCCCAGCATTTT.

The V gene is TRBV9, the J gene TRBJ1-2; D is unresolved. V gave up 4 bases and J gave up 7 bases, with 11 bases separating them. The CDR3 is 12 residues long. CDR1 SGDLS and CDR2 YYNGEE come from the germline V gene. The CDR3 here is CASSSGFIGYTF. CDR3 sequence (DNA): TGTGCCAGCAGCTCCGGTTTTATTGGCTACACCTTC. The full variable domain, its missing parts supplied by reference TRBV9 and TRBJ1-2, is DSGVTQTPKHLITATGQRVTLRCSPRSGDLSVYWYQQSLDQGLQFLIQYYNGEERAKGNILERFSAQQFPDLHSELNLSSLELGDSALYFCASSSGFIGYTFGSGTRLTVV.

The chain combines TRBV2 with TRBJ1-5; the match to TRBD1 covers 11 bases. Germline CDR1 SNHLY, CDR2 FYNNEI. With V trimmed by 6 bases and J by 4 bases, 11 bases remained unmatched. This CDR3 comprises 17 residues. The CDR3 region is CASSGDRDRGWNQPQHF. In DNA form, the CDR3 reads TGTGCCAGCAGCGGGGACCGGGACAGGGGGTGGAATCAGCCCCAGCATTTT.

The chain links TRBV9 to TRBJ2-1, with 8 bases that match TRBD2. V lost 0 bases to trimming and J lost 5 bases; unmatched junction nucleotides: 4. CDR3 length: 15 amino acids. In germline, CDR1 is SGDLS, CDR2 YYNGEE. The CDR3 loop reads CASSVGGRNHNEQFF. CDR3 coding DNA: TGTGCCAGCAGCGTAGGCGGGAGGAACCACAATGAGCAGTTCTTC.

The sample holds one count of this clone. The gene calls are TRBV5-4 and TRBJ1-1; a weak D match, TRBD1 (5 bases). This CDR3 contains 13 residues. V was trimmed by 1 base and J by 7 bases, leaving 11 bases between them. The germline gives CDR1 SGHNT, CDR2 YYREEE (reference sequence). The CDR3 spells CASSLMSGFEAFF. Written as DNA, the CDR3 is TGTGCCAGCAGCTTGATGTCAGGGTTTGAAGCTTTCTTT. Filled out from reference TRBV5-4 and TRBJ1-1, the complete variable domain reads ETGVTQSPTHLIKTRGQQVTLRCSSQSGHNTVSWYQQALGQGPQFIFQYYREEENGRGNFPPRFSGLQFPNYSSELNVNALELDDSALYLCASSLMSGFEAFFGQGTRLTVV.

The rearrangement joins TRBV4-1 to TRBJ2-7; D unresolved. The CDR3 spans 15 residues. Trimming left V 1 base short and J 0 bases short, with 10 bases between. The germline CDR1 and CDR2 sequences are MGHRA and YSYEKL. DNA for the CDR3: TGCGCCAGCAGCCAAGCGCAGGCGAGCTCCTACGAGCAGTACTTC. Its translation is CASSQAQASSYEQYF.

The chain is built from TRBV14 and TRBJ2-1, with D unclear. Germline CDR1 is SGHDN and CDR2 is FVKESK. The CDR3 runs to 12 residues. V shed 2 bases and J shed 5 bases, with 4 bases lying between them. For the CDR3, the DNA is TGTGCCAGCAGCCAATTTCACAATGAGCAGTTCTTC. Residues: CASSQFHNEQFF.

V is TRBV6-1 and J is TRBJ2-5; D gene ambiguous. V gave up 1 base and J gave up 5 bases, with 14 bases separating them. Germline V gene lookup returns CDR1 MNHNS and CDR2 SASEGT. CDR3 length equals 15 residues. The CDR3 is CASSEVRQVFETQYF. CDR3 nucleotides: TGTGCCAGCAGTGAAGTTAGGCAGGTCTTTGAGACCCAGTACTTC.

This chain connects TRBV2 to TRBJ1-4; D might be TRBD1 (6 bases). The V gene's germline CDR1 is SNHLY and CDR2 FYNNEI. V dropped 1 base and J dropped 3 bases, with 12 bases sitting between them. The CDR3 spans 16 residues. The DNA of the CDR3 is TGTGCCAGCAGTGAAGGAGGCAGGGGAGCTAATGAAAAACTGTTTTTT. The encoded protein is CASSEGGRGANEKLFF.

This clone came up once. The chain carries TRBV9 and TRBJ1-1; D ambiguous. Trimming left V 0 bases short and J 1 base short, with 7 bases between. From germline, CDR1 is SGDLS and CDR2 YYNGEE. CDR3 size: 14 residues. CDR3 residues: CASSVVPENTEAFF. DNA of the CDR3: TGTGCCAGCAGCGTAGTTCCTGAGAACACTGAAGCTTTCTTT.

The rearrangement uses TRBV5-5 and TRBJ2-7; possibly TRBD1 for D (6 bases). Germline V gene data show CDR1 as SGHKS and CDR2 as YYEKEE (reference sequence). The CDR3 totals 14 residues. The V gene lost 4 bases and the J gene lost 2 bases, with 13 bases spanning the gap. CDR3 protein: CASSAAGVAYEQYF. The CDR3 DNA reads as TGTGCCAGCAGCGCAGCAGGGGTAGCCTACGAGCAGTACTTC.

The rearrangement links TRBV5-1 to TRBJ2-5, with D uncertain. V lost 2 bases to trimming and J lost 0 bases, with 5 bases between them. CDR3 length: 13 amino acids. Germline V lookup: CDR1 SGHRS, CDR2 YFSETQ. CDR3 amino acids: CASSLQNQETQYF. The CDR3 DNA sequence: TGCGCCAGCAGCTTACAGAACCAAGAGACCCAGTACTTC.

The gene calls are TRBV28 and TRBJ1-5; 8 bases are shared with TRBD1. The germline V gene encodes CDR1 MDHEN and CDR2 SYDVKM. The CDR3 spans 12 residues. Trimming cost V 6 bases and J 5 bases; bases outside gene matches: 0. In nucleotides, the CDR3 is TGTGCCAGCAGACAGGGGGATCAGCCCCAGCATTTT. Translated: CASRQGDQPQHF. The whole variable domain, remainder taken from reference TRBV28 and TRBJ1-5, is DVKVTQSSRYLVKRTGEKVFLECVQDMDHENMFWYRQDPGLGLRLIYFSYDVKMKEKGDIPEGYSVSREKKERFSLILESASTNQTSMYLCASRQGDQPQHFGDGTRLSIL.

V is TRBV24-1 and J is TRBJ1-2; D remains unclear. V lost 5 bases to trimming and J lost 8 bases, with 14 bases between them. CDR1 KGHDR and CDR2 SFDVKD come from the germline V gene. This CDR3 region has 13 residues. The CDR3 loop is CATSGGVGWGYTF. In DNA, the CDR3 is TGTGCCACCAGTGGTGGAGTCGGCTGGGGCTACACCTTC.

The V gene is TRBV18, the J gene TRBJ2-5; no firm D call. Deletions cut 2 bases from V and 4 bases from J, with 2 bases between. The CDR3 is made up of 11 amino acids. The germline CDR1 and CDR2 sequences are KGHSH and LQKENI. The DNA of the CDR3 is TGTGCCAGCTCACCAATAGAGACCCAGTACTTC. This sequence encodes CASSPIETQYF.

V usage is TRBV4-1 and J usage is TRBJ1-2, with D perhaps TRBD1 (6 bases). CDR1 is MGHRA and CDR2 is YSYEKL in the germline V gene. V was cut by 0 bases and J by 4 bases, with 12 bases left in between. This CDR3 comprises 15 residues. The CDR3 is CASSQDRSGAYGYTF. The CDR3 DNA sequence: TGCGCCAGCAGCCAAGATCGGTCAGGGGCCTATGGCTACACCTTC.

The chain couples TRBV6-1 to TRBJ2-3; tentatively, D is TRBD1 or TRBD2 (6 bases each). Looked up from germline, CDR1 is MNHNS and CDR2 is SASEGT. With 1 base removed from V and 2 bases from J, the gap between germline ends came to 10 bases. The CDR3 has 15 residues. CDR3 nucleotide sequence: TGTGCCAGCAGTGAAGTGGGGGGCTTCACAGATACGCAGTATTTT. Translation gives CASSEVGGFTDTQYF.

V gene TRBV10-3 combines with J gene TRBJ2-1; 12 bases line up with TRBD1. J was trimmed by 6 bases and V by 3 bases; bases with no gene match: 9. This CDR3 is built from 17 residues. Germline values: CDR1 ENHRY, CDR2 SYGVKD. The CDR3 nucleotides are TGTGCCATCAGTGATGACCGGGACAGGGGGCTCTCCAATGAGCAGTTCTTC. Translated, it gives CAISDDRDRGLSNEQFF.

This chain connects TRBV4-2 to TRBJ2-3; TRBD1 matches 7 bases. The V gene end was trimmed by 1 base and the J gene end by 8 bases; junction bases not matched to a gene: 6. In germline, CDR1 is LGHNA, CDR2 YNFKEQ. The CDR3 has 14 amino acids. CDR3 protein: CASSQGGTVGTQYF. The CDR3 nucleotides are TGTGCCAGCAGCCAAGGGGGGACAGTGGGTACGCAGTATTTT.

This rearrangement joins TRBV5-1 to TRBJ2-5, with D unclear. Deletions cut 2 bases from V and 2 bases from J, with 13 bases between. Germline V gives CDR1 SGHRS, CDR2 YFSETQ. This CDR3 has 15 residues. The CDR3 protein is CASSFAATRQETQYF. CDR3 bases: TGCGCCAGCAGCTTCGCAGCGACACGTCAAGAGACCCAGTACTTC.

The chain recombines TRBV13 with TRBJ2-7, with D perhaps matching TRBD2 (5 bases). Between the trimmed V and J ends, which lost 5 bases and 7 bases, there was a span of 15 bases. The V gene's germline CDR1 is PRHDT and CDR2 FYEKMQ (reference sequence). The CDR3 is 13 residues long. CDR3 amino acids: CASSPAPTGEQYF. Written as DNA, the CDR3 is TGTGCCAGCAGCCCGGCTCCCACGGGGGAGCAGTACTTC. Based on the CDR3 plus reference TRBV13 and TRBJ2-7, the full variable domain is AAGVIQSPRHLIKEKRETATLKCYPIPRHDTVYWYQQGPGQDPQFLISFYEKMQSDKGSIPDRFSAQQFSDYHSELNMSSLELGDSALYFCASSPAPTGEQYFGPGTRLTVT.

The chain couples TRBV5-1 to TRBJ2-3; 7 nucleotides agree with TRBD1. V gave up 5 bases and J gave up 0 bases; unmatched junction bases: 6. Germline V lookup: CDR1 SGHRS, CDR2 YFSETQ. The CDR3 is 15 residues long. The CDR3 loop reads CASSEWGQSTDTQYF. The DNA of the CDR3 is TGCGCCAGCAGTGAGTGGGGACAGAGCACAGATACGCAGTATTTT.

The V gene is TRBV6-6, the J gene TRBJ2-7; D remains ambiguous. Trimming cost V 4 bases and J 5 bases, with 15 bases left between them. This CDR3 is 14 amino acids long. CDR1 is MNHNY, CDR2 SVGAGI, per germline (reference sequence). CDR3 sequence (DNA): TGTGCCAGCAGTTTGGACGGTCCTAGGAACGAGCAGTACTTC. The encoded protein is CASSLDGPRNEQYF.